These 23 T cell receptor beta chains were all obtained from the same sample, sequenced in a study of technical replicates of blood from a few donors. Assay: immunoSEQ multiplex PCR; the TCRdb copy retains only in-frame clones and omits some. The data show 45,000 to 55,000 clones, about 93% seen once. Sequencing used T cells isolated from PBMCs. The receptors shown here come from a human donor in good health.

This chain's CDR3 is CASSKTRGVNTEAFF. The CDR3 nucleotides read TGTGCCAGCTCTAAAACCCGGGGGGTGAACACTGAAGCTTTCTTT. V is TRBV18 and J is TRBJ1-1, with TRBD1 as a possible D gene (5 bases). V shed 6 bases and J shed 0 bases, with 14 bases lying between them. The CDR3 spans 15 residues. CDR1 and CDR2 (germline): KGHSH, LQKENI.

This clone was seen once. V usage is TRBV15 and J usage is TRBJ2-1, with TRBD2 matching over 7 bases. Germline CDR1 LNHNV, CDR2 YYDKDF (reference sequence). This CDR3 region has 16 residues. The V segment lost 5 bases and the J segment 0 bases; nucleotides outside the gene matches: 7. This CDR3 reads CATSERLAYSYNEQFF. CDR3 in DNA: TGTGCCACCAGCGAACGACTAGCCTACTCCTACAATGAGCAGTTCTTC.

J is TRBJ2-7 and V is TRBV10-1; D might be TRBD1 (5 bases). This CDR3 has 15 amino acids. Trimming stripped 0 bases from V and 5 bases from J, with 14 bases between. CDR1 WNHNN and CDR2 SYGVQD come from the germline V gene (reference sequence). This CDR3 is CASSESGPGNHEQYF. The CDR3 DNA reads TGCGCCAGCAGTGAGTCAGGCCCAGGGAACCACGAGCAGTACTTC.

The chain joins TRBV5-4 to TRBJ2-3, with TRBD1 matching 7 bases. Germline V gene sequence: CDR1 SGHNT, CDR2 YYREEE (reference sequence). The CDR3 extends over 15 amino acids. With 0 bases clipped from V and 3 bases from J, the junction kept 4 bases outside the gene matches. This CDR3 reads CASSLVGQLTDTQYF. CDR3 coding DNA: TGTGCCAGCAGCTTGGTGGGACAGTTGACAGATACGCAGTATTTT.

This clone was seen just once. The gene calls are TRBV7-9 and TRBJ2-5, with D tentatively TRBD2 (6 bases). Germline lookup yields CDR1 SEHNR and CDR2 FQNEAQ (reference sequence). This CDR3 has 17 residues. V was clipped by 0 bases and J by 5 bases, with 19 bases between them. The CDR3 is CASSLARFEGGGETQYF. In nucleotides, the CDR3 is TGTGCCAGCAGCTTAGCGCGCTTCGAGGGAGGTGGTGAGACCCAGTACTTC. Supplemented by reference TRBV7-9 and TRBJ2-5, the full variable domain reads DTGVSQNPRHKITKRGQNVTFRCDPISEHNRLYWYRQTLGQGPEFLTYFQNEAQLEKSRLLSDRFSAERPKGSFSTLEIQRTEQGDSAMYLCASSLARFEGGGETQYFGPGTRLLVL.

This clone was seen only a few times. The J gene is TRBJ1-1, the V gene TRBV28; TRBD1 is a possible D gene (6 bases). The CDR3 contains 13 residues. Germline assignment: CDR1 MDHEN and CDR2 SYDVKM. With 2 bases removed from V and 7 bases from J, the gap between germline ends came to 11 bases. CDR3 sequence (DNA): TGTGCCAGCAGTTTACTGACCAGGGGTGAAGCTTTCTTT. Translated: CASSLLTRGEAFF.

The J gene is TRBJ2-7, the V gene TRBV10-3, with TRBD2 matching 11 bases. The V and J ends lost 10 bases and 5 bases, in that order; junction bases with no gene match: 7. There are 13 residues in the CDR3. The germline CDR1 and CDR2 sequences are ENHRY and SYGVKD. CDR3 coding DNA: TGTGCCACCTTCGGACTAGCGGGCGACGAGCAGTACTTC. Residues: CATFGLAGDEQYF.

This clone showed up just a few times. The gene calls are TRBV28 and TRBJ1-1; maybe TRBD1 (5 bases). The CDR3 has 14 amino acids. Germline V gene data show CDR1 as MDHEN and CDR2 as SYDVKM. Trimming removed 3 bases at V and 3 bases at J, with 11 bases between. This CDR3 reads CASSFVREDTEAFF. The CDR3 DNA reads TGTGCCAGCAGTTTCGTCAGGGAGGACACTGAAGCTTTCTTT.

V is TRBV5-4 and J is TRBJ2-4; weak D call: TRBD1 (6 bases). V dropped 0 bases and J dropped 1 base, with 14 bases sitting between them. The CDR3 has 17 amino acids. Germline V lookup: CDR1 SGHNT, CDR2 YYREEE (reference sequence). The CDR3 DNA follows: TGTGCCAGCAGCTTGGCATTGGGGGCACTGGCCAAAAACATTCAGTACTTC. Translation: CASSLALGALAKNIQYF.

The V and J genes are TRBV5-1 and TRBJ2-7, with 8 bases identical to TRBD1. The length of the CDR3 is 14 residues. Germline loops: CDR1 SGHRS, CDR2 YFSETQ. The V segment lost 3 bases and the J segment 4 bases; nucleotides outside the gene matches: 6. For the CDR3, the DNA is TGCGCCAGCAGCTCCAGGACAGGGAGGTACGAGCAGTACTTC. Its translation is CASSSRTGRYEQYF.

The chain recombines TRBV5-1 with TRBJ1-4; the D gene is possibly TRBD1 (5 bases). The CDR3 totals 18 residues. CDR1 is SGHRS, CDR2 YFSETQ, per germline. Between the trimmed V and J ends, which lost 1 base and 0 bases, there was a span of 16 bases. CDR3 bases: TGCGCCAGCAGCTTGCGGGGGGGGTTTCAGGCAACTAATGAAAAACTGTTTTTT. Residues: CASSLRGGFQATNEKLFF.

This chain joins TRBV5-1 and TRBJ2-3; no clear D. Trimming cost V 0 bases and J 2 bases, with 19 bases left between them. The V gene's germline CDR1 is SGHRS and CDR2 YFSETQ. The CDR3 totals 18 residues. In DNA form, the CDR3 reads TGCGCCAGCAGCTTGGGGAACTACCCCCGAAAGTTCACAGATACGCAGTATTTT. This translates into CASSLGNYPRKFTDTQYF.

The chain has TRBV10-3 and TRBJ2-6, with 8 bases that match TRBD1. The germline V gene has CDR1 ENHRY and CDR2 SYGVKD. J lost 1 base, V lost 9 bases, and 11 bases had no gene match. The CDR3 totals 17 residues. The CDR3: CAMERTGSSSGANVLTF. As DNA, the CDR3 is TGTGCCATGGAGAGGACAGGGTCAAGTTCTGGGGCCAACGTCCTGACTTTC.

The chain recombines TRBV10-1 with TRBJ1-6; maybe TRBD1 (5 bases). With 6 bases removed from V and 7 bases from J, the gap between germline ends came to 7 bases. Germline V gene lookup returns CDR1 WNHNN and CDR2 SYGVQD (reference sequence). The CDR3 runs 12 residues. CDR3 residues: CASSAGNSPLHF. CDR3 DNA sequence: TGCGCCAGCAGCGCAGGGAATTCACCCCTCCACTTT.

The chain carries TRBV7-9 and TRBJ2-2; D is possibly TRBD2 (5 bases). Trimming removed 4 bases at V and 8 bases at J, with 11 bases between. CDR1 and CDR2 (germline): SEHNR, FQNEAQ (reference sequence). The CDR3 covers 13 residues. The CDR3 DNA follows: TGTGCCAGCAGCTCACACCCGGGGGGGGAGCTGTTTTTT. Its protein is CASSSHPGGELFF.

This sequence joins TRBV5-1 and TRBJ2-5; 8 positions match TRBD1. This CDR3 is 14 amino acids long. CDR1 and CDR2 from the germline V gene are SGHRS and YFSETQ. V lost 5 bases to trimming and J lost 3 bases; unmatched junction nucleotides: 6. CDR3 coding DNA: TGCGCCAGCAGGCGGTCGACAGGGGAAGAGACCCAGTACTTC. Its protein is CASRRSTGEETQYF.

This chain links TRBV10-2 with TRBJ1-3; a weak D match, TRBD1 (6 bases). This CDR3 region has 14 residues. CDR1 is WSHSY and CDR2 is SAAADI in the germline V gene. Trimming pared 7 bases from V and 4 bases from J, leaving 14 bases between. In DNA form, the CDR3 reads TGCGCCAGCAAAGAGGCAGGGGAAGGAAACACCATATATTTT. It yields the protein CASKEAGEGNTIYF.

The chain joins TRBV7-8 to TRBJ1-5; 7 bases fit TRBD1. Looked up from germline, CDR1 is SGHVS and CDR2 is FQNEAQ. The CDR3 spans 17 residues. J gave up 1 base and V 5 bases, and 11 bases lay outside the gene matches. CDR3 region: CASSLRGQGVSNQPQHF. The CDR3 region has the DNA TGTGCCAGCAGCCTCCGGGGGCAGGGGGTAAGCAATCAGCCCCAGCATTTT.

The V gene is TRBV9, the J gene TRBJ2-2; D might be TRBD2 (6 bases). The CDR3 runs 19 residues. V gave up 1 base and J gave up 6 bases, with 25 bases separating them. The germline CDR1 and CDR2 sequences are SGDLS and YYNGEE. CDR3 in DNA: TGTGCCAGCAGCGTATTTGGGGGTGGAGGGGTATCGCGCGCCGGGGAGCTGTTTTTT. It codes for CASSVFGGGGVSRAGELFF.

V usage is TRBV9 and J usage is TRBJ1-6; D is ambiguous. The CDR3 totals 15 residues. Germline CDR1 and CDR2: SGDLS and YYNGEE. Trimming removed 2 bases from V and 7 bases from J, with 13 bases in between. The DNA for the CDR3 is TGTGCCAGCAGCGTCGGAGGCGCGGGGAATTCACCCCTCCACTTT. This sequence encodes CASSVGGAGNSPLHF. Full variable domain (outside the CDR3, taken from reference TRBV9 and TRBJ1-6): DSGVTQTPKHLITATGQRVTLRCSPRSGDLSVYWYQQSLDQGLQFLIQYYNGEERAKGNILERFSAQQFPDLHSELNLSSLELGDSALYFCASSVGGAGNSPLHFGNGTRLTVT.

The chain uses TRBV11-2 and TRBJ2-7; 7 bases align to TRBD2. Germline trimming cut 5 bases from V and 1 base from J; bases unmatched to any gene: 8. CDR1 is SGHAT and CDR2 is FQNNGV in the germline V gene. The CDR3 extends over 15 amino acids. The CDR3 DNA is TGTGCCAGCAGCCCGCGGGACTACCTATCCTACGAGCAGTACTTC. This encodes CASSPRDYLSYEQYF.

V and J are TRBV11-2 and TRBJ1-1; tentative D call: TRBD1 (5 bases). In germline, CDR1 is SGHAT, CDR2 FQNNGV. The length of the CDR3 is 14 residues. Trimming took 5 bases from V and 1 from J, leaving 11 bases between them. In nucleotides, the CDR3 is TGTGCCAGCAGCGGCAGGGCCGGGAACACTGAAGCTTTCTTT. Translating gives CASSGRAGNTEAFF.

This rearrangement joins TRBV9 to TRBJ2-7; D is uncertain. This CDR3 has 15 residues. Germline CDR1 and CDR2: SGDLS and YYNGEE. Trimming shortened V by 0 bases and J by 6 bases, and 16 bases separated the two germline ends. In nucleotides, the CDR3 is TGTGCCAGCAGCGTAGATTCCCTCCTTATGGCCGAGCAGTACTTC. Encoded protein: CASSVDSLLMAEQYF.